A selection of T cell receptor beta chains follows, all from one sample in a study of blood T cell repertoires in COVID-19. Profiled with immunoSEQ multiplex PCR; TCRdb holds only in-frame clones, not every one. The sample has approximately 24,000 clones, approximately 88% seen once; the top ten hold roughly 29%. The sequenced sample was peripheral blood. The origin of the receptors is a man between 65 and 80 years old with COVID-19, enrolled during active disease. Each CDR3 is given with its conserved first and last residue. D genes are given only for firm matches. Not all rows give a size; the values are once, few, many and, for expanded clones, a class.

clone size | J gene | D gene | V gene | CDR3 DNA | CDR3 protein
NA | TRBJ1-2 | NA | TRBV5-8 | TGTGCCAGCAGCTTGCTTGGGAGCCCCTATGGCTACACCTTC | CASSLLGSPYGYTF
NA | TRBJ1-4 | NA | TRBV29-1 | TGCAGCGCCGGGGGTGTCGGACTCCCGGGAGAAAAACTGTTTTTT | CSAGGVGLPGEKLFF
NA | TRBJ2-1 | NA | TRBV11-2 | TGTGCCAGCAGCCCCCCCCCGCTCAGCAATGAGCAGTTCTTC | CASSPPPLSNEQFF
NA | TRBJ1-2 | TRBD1 | TRBV19 | TGTGCCGGCACCCGGACAGGGGGCGATGGCTACACCTTC | CAGTRTGGDGYTF
few | TRBJ1-2 | NA | TRBV6-6 | TGTGCCAGCAGCTTAGGACTGCGCTATGGCTACACCTTC | CASSLGLRYGYTF
NA | TRBJ2-3 | NA | TRBV5-1 | TGCGCCAGCAGCTTGGCCCCTACGGATACGCAGTATTTT | CASSLAPTDTQYF
NA | TRBJ1-1 | NA | TRBV7-2 | TGTGCCAGCAGCTTAGTTAACGGGGCTGAAGCTTTCTTT | CASSLVNGAEAFF
NA | TRBJ1-5 | NA | TRBV6-4 | TGTGCCAGCACAGGGAATCTAAATCAGCCCCAGCATTTT | CASTGNLNQPQHF
NA | TRBJ2-2 | NA | TRBV15 | TGTGCCGCTGAAAACAGGGTCACCAGGCCCGGGGAGCTGTTTTTT | CAAENRVTRPGELFF
NA | TRBJ2-5 | NA | TRBV7-9 | TGTGCCAGCAGCTTCGCGGTCCAAGAGACCCAGTACTTC | CASSFAVQETQYF
NA | TRBJ1-5 | NA | TRBV19 | TGTGCCAGTAGTCTCCGGGACACCAATCAGCCCCAGCATTTT | CASSLRDTNQPQHF
NA | TRBJ2-2 | NA | TRBV7-2 | TGTGCCAGCAGCCTTACGCAGGGACTTAACACCGGGGAGCTGTTTTTT | CASSLTQGLNTGELFF
NA | TRBJ1-4 | TRBD1 | TRBV4-2 | TGTGCCAGCAGCCAACAGACAGGGTTCGCTAATGAAAAACTGTTTTTT | CASSQQTGFANEKLFF
NA | TRBJ1-6 | NA | TRBV4-2 | TGTGCCAGCAGCCAACTCTTGGGAGGTTGGGATTCACCCCTCCACTTT | CASSQLLGGWDSPLHF
NA | TRBJ2-3 | NA | TRBV7-6 | TGTGCCAGCAGCTTAGCAGTACGGAGCACAGATACGCAGTATTTT | CASSLAVRSTDTQYF
NA | TRBJ2-5 | NA | TRBV15 | TGTGCCACCAGCCTCGGGAGACAAGAGGTGGAGACCCAGTACTTC | CATSLGRQEVETQYF
once | TRBJ1-1 | NA | TRBV11-2 | TGTGCCAGCAGCTTAGCGTCTACTGAAGCTTTCTTT | CASSLASTEAFF
NA | TRBJ2-1 | NA | TRBV7-9 | TGTGCCAGCAGCTTAGCCAGTTACAGCTCCTACAATGAGCAGTTCTTC | CASSLASYSSYNEQFF
NA | TRBJ2-5 | TRBD2 | TRBV10-1 | TGCGCCAGCAGTCGAACTAGCGGGAACCAGTACCAAGAGACCCAGTACTTC | CASSRTSGNQYQETQYF
NA | TRBJ1-1 | NA | TRBV29-1 | TGCAGCGTTCCAACAGAAACTGAAGCTTTCTTT | CSVPTETEAFF
NA | TRBJ2-1 | NA | TRBV6-5 | TGTGCCAGCAGTTTCGGCGGGGCTGACAATGAGCAGTTCTTC | CASSFGGADNEQFF
NA | TRBJ2-7 | TRBD2 | TRBV5-5 | TGTGCCAGCAGCCCTCGACTAGCGGGGAGCTCCTACGAGCAGTACTTC | CASSPRLAGSSYEQYF
once | TRBJ1-3 | NA | TRBV2 | TGTGCCAGCAGTGAAGCAGGGGTTAACACCATATATTTT | CASSEAGVNTIYF
NA | TRBJ1-4 | TRBD1 | TRBV6-5 | TGTGCCAGCAGTCGGGGACAGTTGCCTAATGAAAAACTGTTTTTT | CASSRGQLPNEKLFF
NA | TRBJ2-1 | NA | TRBV7-9 | TGTGCCAGCAGCTTAGGGCGGAATGAGCAGTTCTTC | CASSLGRNEQFF
NA | TRBJ2-1 | NA | TRBV29-1 | TGCAGCGCTGGGCCCCAATCCCTCGCCTACAATGAGCAGTTCTTC | CSAGPQSLAYNEQFF
NA | TRBJ1-1 | NA | TRBV6-1 | TGTGCCAGCAGCTATCAAACCACTGAAGCTTTCTTT | CASSYQTTEAFF
NA | TRBJ2-3 | NA | TRBV30 | TGTGCCTGGAGTGCTATACAGGGTACGCAGTATTTT | CAWSAIQGTQYF
NA | TRBJ1-2 | NA | TRBV25-1 | TGTGCCAGCAGTGAATCGCACTTAGCTAACTATGGCTACACCTTC | CASSESHLANYGYTF
few | TRBJ2-7 | TRBD2 | TRBV6-5 | TGTGCCAGCAGTTTAGCGGGAGAGACCTACGAGCAGTACTTC | CASSLAGETYEQYF
NA | TRBJ2-4 | NA | TRBV11-2 | TGTGCCAGCAGCTACCTGGATGAGCGGATCATTCAGTACTTC | CASSYLDERIIQYF